Presented here are 8 T cell receptor beta chains from one specimen sequenced in a study of technical replicates of blood from a few donors. The data were produced by immunoSEQ multiplex PCR, yet TCRdb's version contains in-frame clones alone and is incomplete. The sample consists of about 61,000 clones, 95% to 98% of them appearing once. Sequenced material: T cells isolated from PBMCs. These receptor sequences come from a human donor in good health.

This clone was observed once. The gene calls are TRBV11-2 and TRBJ2-7; D is possibly TRBD2 (6 bases). Germline values: CDR1 SGHAT, CDR2 FQNNGV. The CDR3 contains 15 residues. V was shortened by 1 base and J by 1 base, with 11 bases between the two germline ends. The CDR3 spells CASSLVAGNSYEQYF. CDR3 coding DNA: TGTGCCAGCAGCTTAGTGGCGGGGAATTCCTACGAGCAGTACTTC.

The chain joins TRBV11-3 to TRBJ2-7; D is perhaps TRBD2 (5 bases). V gave up 5 bases and J gave up 6 bases, with 17 bases separating them. This CDR3 comprises 14 residues. Germline V gene lookup returns CDR1 SGHNT and CDR2 YENEEA. The CDR3 sequence is CASSPTILAAEQYF. In DNA form, the CDR3 reads TGTGCCAGCAGCCCAACCATTCTAGCAGCCGAGCAGTACTTC.

The chain combines TRBV5-1 with TRBJ1-6, with 9 bases lining up with TRBD1. Germline values: CDR1 SGHRS, CDR2 YFSETQ. J lost 4 bases, V lost 0 bases, and 11 bases had no gene match. CDR3 length: 19 residues. This CDR3 reads CASSLGSQGAFPYNSPLHF. The CDR3 region has the DNA TGCGCCAGCAGCTTGGGGTCACAGGGGGCCTTCCCTTATAATTCACCCCTCCACTTT.

V is TRBV28 and J is TRBJ2-7; TRBD1 matches at 8 bases. CDR1 and CDR2 from the germline V gene are MDHEN and SYDVKM. With V trimmed by 4 bases and J by 0 bases, 5 bases remained unmatched. The CDR3 has 15 residues. CDR3 residues: CASSYRDRSSYEQYF. The DNA for the CDR3 is TGTGCCAGCAGTTACCGGGACAGGAGCTCCTACGAGCAGTACTTC.

The V call is TRBV19, the J call TRBJ2-1; 11 bases match TRBD2. Per germline, CDR1 LNHDA and CDR2 SQIVND (reference sequence). The CDR3 is 14 amino acids. Unmatched junction bases numbered 6, after V lost 5 bases and J lost 9 bases. Here the CDR3 reads CASSLSGRAVEQFF. The CDR3 DNA is TGTGCCAGTAGTCTTAGCGGGAGGGCAGTTGAGCAGTTCTTC.

The CDR3 loop is CASLPRKSYEQYF. DNA for the CDR3: TGTGCCTCCCTACCGCGCAAATCCTACGAGCAGTACTTC. The chain has TRBV30 and TRBJ2-7; D remains unclear. This CDR3 spans 13 amino acids. Per germline, CDR1 GTSNPN and CDR2 SVGIG (reference sequence). V dropped 7 bases and J dropped 1 base, with 14 bases sitting between them.

The J gene is TRBJ1-1, the V gene TRBV5-6, with unresolved D. The germline CDR1 and CDR2 sequences are SGHDT and YYEEEE. V was trimmed by 6 bases and J by 8 bases, leaving 14 bases between them. The CDR3 spans 12 residues. The CDR3 bases are TGTGCCAGCATCCCTAGGAGTGGGGAAGCTTTCTTT. It encodes CASIPRSGEAFF.

This chain links TRBV20-1 with TRBJ2-5; no definite D call. The CDR3 covers 11 residues. From germline, CDR1 is DFQATT and CDR2 SNEGSKA (reference sequence). Between the trimmed V and J ends, which lost 2 bases and 10 bases, there was a span of 11 bases. The CDR3 sequence is CSARQDKDQYF. The CDR3 bases are TGCAGTGCTAGACAGGATAAGGACCAGTACTTC.